There are many counts of the clone carrying this T cell receptor beta chain. The entry originates in a study of HIV-infected patients and healthy controls. TCRdb independently ran MiXCR on the 5' RACE reads; one entry per CDR3 protein. The sample lists around 62,000 distinct CDR3 sequences, 15% to 20% seen once, with approximately 1.5% in the top ten. Germline V gene lookup returns CDR1 SQVTM and CDR2 ANQGSEA. V was pared by 7 bases and J by 0 bases, with 4 bases of the junction left unmatched. This CDR3 is 13 amino acids long. The chain couples TRBV29-1 to TRBJ1-1; 8 bases match TRBD1. Source material: CD4+ T cells from blood. This sequence was found in a human donor in good health. The CDR3 nucleotides read TGCAGCGCCCGGACAGGGCTGAACACTGAAGCTTTCTTT. Translation: CSARTGLNTEAFF.